This record covers a single T cell receptor beta chain. The data stem from a study of radiation and T cells in renal cell carcinoma. Study context: Nephrectomy followed 15 Gy stereotactic body radiation by 4 weeks.

V shed 1 base and J 7 bases; nucleotides not matched to a gene: 5. The CDR3 covers 16 residues. The germline CDR1 and CDR2 sequences are SGHAT and FQNNGV. The sample's time point: blood 2 weeks post-SBRT. Sample treatment: 15 Gy SBRT to primary tumor, nephrectomy 4 weeks later. Clear cell pathology was present in this patient's renal cell carcinoma. Assay used: immunoSEQ multiplex PCR; TCRdb lists only in-frame clones, some missing. In the table there are roughly 140,000 clones, about 87% of which are singletons. This sequence was found in a woman in her 50s with renal cell carcinoma. This sample comprised blood, obtained from a patient whose treatment included radiotherapy and nephrectomy. The J gene is TRBJ2-1, the V gene TRBV11-2; 12 nucleotides align to TRBD2. CDR3 region: CASSLVLAGGTNEQFF. As DNA, the CDR3 is TGTGCCAGCAGCTTAGTCCTAGCGGGGGGGACGAATGAGCAGTTCTTC.